This TCR beta chain was sequenced in a study of CD8+CD57+ T cells in acquired aplastic anemia listed by TCRdb under 2018. With regard to the full study: Extracted DNA from sorted CD4+ and CD8+ cells averaged around 3.5 ug, ranging from 0.2 to 27.4 ug. Study-wide findings and limitations: Roughly 30 CD8+ CDR3 sequences were found to be shared between patients and controls, but these sequences appeared to be highly expressed in patients and within the immunodominant clones of the patients. CD8+ Simpson's diversity did not differ significantly between patients and healthy controls (P=0.060).

The CDR3 has 15 amino acids, counting the end cysteine and phenylalanine. Only the CDR3 part of the read is kept: 45 bases, read in frame from the first base. V lost 5 bases and J lost 4 bases; the stretch between them is 17 bases long. CDR1 SGHVS and CDR2 FQNEAQ are derived from the germline V gene. In the study, sorted CD4+ and CD8+ blood T cells from patients with severe aplastic anemia and from healthy subjects underwent deep sequencing of TCR repertoires. Ficoll-Paque density gradient centrifugation was used to isolate peripheral blood mononuclear cells. Before DNA was extracted, CD4+ and CD8+ T cells were sorted using either FACS or magnetic beads. Genomic DNA served as template for TCR beta VDJ combination and CDR3 sequence profiling. An Illumina HiSeq 2000 was used for TCR repertoire sequencing. The original methods were these. Repertoires were assessed using TRBV/TRBJ rearrangement plots, CDR3 size and DJ length profiles, and Simpson's diversity index. The most abundant DNA sequence in the deep sequencing data was taken as the immunodominant clone. CDR3 amino acid sequences were checked for sharing across subjects and were also compared against the VDJdb database and published repertoires. TCRdb redid the processing of the public reads, applying fastp at Q25 and MiXCR, and retained in-frame beta chains. Rows with one shared CDR3 protein collapse into an entry with the most common genes and DNA. TCRdb's processing, not the authors' own work, is the source of the V and J calls. This sample gives more than 250,000 distinct CDR3 sequences in total; 45% to 70% of them show up just once. The ten largest account for 8% of the sample.

A note on this clonotype: What this receptor recognizes is not known. No clone much larger than this one lies a single base away; base qualities are absent.

Input material: sorted CD4+, CD8+, or CD8+CD57+ T cells (not recorded which) from PBMCs. The V and J genes are TRBV7-8 and TRBJ1-1; the D gene is possibly TRBD1, with 6 bases matching. The clonotype originates from a human donor with severe aplastic anemia or a healthy control (not recorded which). The DNA sequence reads TGTGCCAGCAGCCCCGAACCGGGGGCGCCCACTGAAGCTTTCTTT. It translates to CASSPEPGAPTEAFF.